This TCR beta chain was documented in a study of PD-1 blockade in classical Hodgkin lymphoma. Following autologous stem cell transplantation, relapse occurred in every patient, and exposure to brentuximab vedotin varied. CDR3 length: 16 residues. The V end was cut by 4 bases, the J end by 0 bases, with 13 bases between. The germline gives CDR1 MGHRA, CDR2 YSYEKL. Sequenced by immunoSEQ multiplex PCR; TCRdb stores in-frame clones only, minus some. The sample includes about 110,000 clones, 89% of them seen just once. This chain connects TRBV4-1 to TRBJ2-1, with D perhaps matching TRBD1 or TRBD2 (5 bases each). Here the sequenced sample was peripheral blood mononuclear cells (PBMCs), taken before the second cycle of nivolumab. The sequence derives from a human donor with classical Hodgkin lymphoma. CDR3 in amino acids: CASSPWDPPSYNEQFF. The CDR3 DNA follows: TGCGCCAGCAGCCCCTGGGACCCACCCTCCTACAATGAGCAGTTCTTC.